The rows below give T cell receptor beta chains drawn from one sample of a study of long-term antiretroviral therapy in people with HIV. Clones were read by immunoSEQ multiplex PCR, and TCRdb kept only the in-frame ones, dropping some. The sample has tens of thousands of clones, approximately 89% seen once; the top ten hold approximately 5%. The source was unsorted PBMCs, collected 0.1 years before starting antiretroviral therapy. The receptors originated from a woman aged 45 to 65 with HIV. Both conserved end residues are part of each CDR3. A D gene is named only where the DNA matches it firmly. Clone size is stated in some rows and not others, as once, few, many or a class when expanded.

TGTGCCAGCCGTCCCGGAGTCTCTGGAAACACCATATATTTT,CASRPGVSGNTIYF,TRBJ1-3,TRBV19,.,.
TGCGCCAGCAGTCCCACCGGGACTAGCGGGGGGGCCTCTAGCGGGGAGCTGTTTTTT,CASSPTGTSGGASSGELFF,TRBJ2-2,TRBV10-2,.,TRBD2
TGTGCCAGCAGCCCCCGTCAACACGTTAGCAATCAGCCCCAGCATTTT,CASSPRQHVSNQPQHF,TRBJ1-5,TRBV7-8,once,.
TGTGCCAGCAGTGAGAACAGGGAGCCCTCCTACGAGCAGTACTTC,CASSENREPSYEQYF,TRBJ2-7,TRBV2,.,.
TGCGCCAGCAGCCAATCAGAGCGGGGTGTCGACAATGAGCAGTTCTTC,CASSQSERGVDNEQFF,TRBJ2-1,TRBV4-1,.,TRBD2
TGTGCCAGCAGCCCACAGGGGATCTACGAGCAGTACTTC,CASSPQGIYEQYF,TRBJ2-7,TRBV5-6,.,TRBD1
TGTGCCAGCAGCTTTGGGGCATATGGCTACACCTTC,CASSFGAYGYTF,TRBJ1-2,TRBV7-9,.,.
TGCGCCAGCAGCTTAACAGGGGTGACCCAGTACTTC,CASSLTGVTQYF,TRBJ2-5,TRBV5-1,.,TRBD1
TGTGCCAGCGCCAATGGCAGGAATCAGCCCCAGCATTTT,CASANGRNQPQHF,TRBJ1-5,TRBV5-6,.,.
TGTGCCAGCAATTTTCTCACAGATACGCAGTATTTT,CASNFLTDTQYF,TRBJ2-3,TRBV2,.,.
TGTGCCAGCAGCTTTTCAAGCGGAACCTACGAGCAGTACTTC,CASSFSSGTYEQYF,TRBJ2-7,TRBV5-4,.,.
TGTGCCAGCAGCCCCTATGGGGCAAGTTACATTCAGTACTTC,CASSPYGASYIQYF,TRBJ2-4,TRBV7-9,few,.
TGTGCCAGCAGCTTGGGCGGGACAGGGGCAGTAGATACGCAGTATTTT,CASSLGGTGAVDTQYF,TRBJ2-3,TRBV5-4,.,TRBD1
TGTGCCAGCAGCGTTGATCCGGGACAGGGGAATGAAAAACTGTTTTTT,CASSVDPGQGNEKLFF,TRBJ1-4,TRBV5-4,.,TRBD1
TGTGCCAGCAGTGACTGGACAGTCCCGATGCCGAACACCGGGGAGCTGTTTTTT,CASSDWTVPMPNTGELFF,TRBJ2-2,TRBV6-1,few,.
TGTGCCAGCAGCGGACCGGAGCGGGGGGCCTCCTACGAGCAGTACTTC,CASSGPERGASYEQYF,TRBJ2-7,TRBV7-9,.,TRBD2
TGTGCCAGCAGCTCGGGCACTTCCACAGATACGCAGTATTTT,CASSSGTSTDTQYF,TRBJ2-3,TRBV9,.,.
TGTGCCAGCAGCTTAGGTAGTTTTAATTCACCCCTCCACTTT,CASSLGSFNSPLHF,TRBJ1-6,TRBV7-3,.,.
TGCGCCAGCAGCCAATCCCAACTGAATCAGCCCCAGCATTTT,CASSQSQLNQPQHF,TRBJ1-5,TRBV4-1,.,.
TGCGCCAGCAGCCAAGGGGGATCGAACAATGAGCAGTTCTTC,CASSQGGSNNEQFF,TRBJ2-1,TRBV4-1,.,.
TGTGCCAGCATAGAAGGAAACACCATATATTTT,CASIEGNTIYF,TRBJ1-3,TRBV6-1,.,.
TGCGCCAGCAGCTTGCAGGCAGGAAGCACAGATACGCAGTATTTT,CASSLQAGSTDTQYF,TRBJ2-3,TRBV5-1,.,.
TGTGCCAGCAGTGAACAGGGGGGATCCGGGACCCAGTACTTC,CASSEQGGSGTQYF,TRBJ2-5,TRBV6-1,once,.
TGTGCCAGCAGGGCCGGGACAGGGGGCGTTCAGCCCCAGCATTTT,CASRAGTGGVQPQHF,TRBJ1-5,TRBV6-6,.,TRBD1
TGTGCCAGCAGGATGACAGGGTTAGATTCACCCCTCCACTTT,CASRMTGLDSPLHF,TRBJ1-6,TRBV2,.,TRBD1
TGTGCCAGCAGCTTATATGGCGGGGGGGGGACAGATACGCAGTATTTT,CASSLYGGGGTDTQYF,TRBJ2-3,TRBV7-2,.,TRBD2
TGCGCCAGCAGCCTATTAGGACTAGCGGGGAAAGAGACCCAGTACTTC,CASSLLGLAGKETQYF,TRBJ2-5,TRBV5-1,.,TRBD2
TGTGCCAGCAGCTTACTTCCGGTGAATCAGCCCCAGCATTTT,CASSLLPVNQPQHF,TRBJ1-5,TRBV7-6,.,.
TGCGCCAGCAGCTTAGACACGGGGTTTCAGGGTGAGCAGTTCTTC,CASSLDTGFQGEQFF,TRBJ2-1,TRBV5-1,.,.
TGTGCCACCAGGTCGGGGTGGAGGGAGACCCAGTACTTC,CATRSGWRETQYF,TRBJ2-5,TRBV18,.,.
TGTGCCAGCAGCTTGGCTACGACAGGGGGGTACTACGAGCAGTACTTC,CASSLATTGGYYEQYF,TRBJ2-7,TRBV5-6,.,TRBD1
TGTGCCAGCAGCCGATCGAACACCGGGGAGCTGTTTTTT,CASSRSNTGELFF,TRBJ2-2,TRBV7-9,few,.
TGTGCCAGCAGCCAAAAGGGGGGGAATTCACCCCTCCACTTT,CASSQKGGNSPLHF,TRBJ1-6,TRBV11-1,.,.
TGTGCCAGCAGTTCCCAGGGTAGCCGAGGCTCGGATACGCAGTATTTT,CASSSQGSRGSDTQYF,TRBJ2-3,TRBV7-3,.,.
TGTGCCAGCAGCGACAGACGGTTCACTGAAGCTTTCTTT,CASSDRRFTEAFF,TRBJ1-1,TRBV6-1,.,.
TGTGCCAGCGGGACAGGGACCACTGAAGCTTTCTTT,CASGTGTTEAFF,TRBJ1-1,TRBV27,.,TRBD1
TGCGCCAGCAGCTCGACACAGGGGGACGGTGCCACCATATATTTT,CASSSTQGDGATIYF,TRBJ1-3,TRBV5-1,.,TRBD1
TGTGCCAGCAGTGAACAGGCCTTATGGGGCTACACCTTC,CASSEQALWGYTF,TRBJ1-2,TRBV6-1,.,.
TGTGCCAGTAGGGACAGAAGGTACGAGCAGTACTTC,CASRDRRYEQYF,TRBJ2-7,TRBV19,medium-sized,.
TGTGCCAGTAGTATCTCGGGGGCAGCGTGGAATGGCTACACCTTC,CASSISGAAWNGYTF,TRBJ1-2,TRBV19,.,.
TGCGCCAGCAGCTTGCACGGCGGGGAGCTGTTTTTT,CASSLHGGELFF,TRBJ2-2,TRBV5-1,.,.
TGTGCCAGCAGCTTGAAACAGGGGGCTAATGAAAAACTGTTTTTT,CASSLKQGANEKLFF,TRBJ1-4,TRBV5-4,.,TRBD1
TGTGTCACACAGGGGGCTAACTATGGCTACACCTTC,CVTQGANYGYTF,TRBJ1-2,TRBV30,.,TRBD1
TGTGCCAGCACGAACGTAGGATTCGGTGGCTACACCTTC,CASTNVGFGGYTF,TRBJ1-2,TRBV6-1,.,.
TGTGCCAGCAGTGAAGTGACAGGGGGCCGTTCAACTAATGAAAAACTGTTTTTT,CASSEVTGGRSTNEKLFF,TRBJ1-4,TRBV25-1,.,TRBD1
TGTGCCAGCATGCGGAACACTGAAGCTTTCTTT,CASMRNTEAFF,TRBJ1-1,TRBV2,.,.
TGTGCCTGGAGTCTCGACGGGGACTATGGCTACACCTTC,CAWSLDGDYGYTF,TRBJ1-2,TRBV30,.,.
TGTGCCAGCAGCCCCAGCGGGGGGTCCTACGAGCAGTACTTC,CASSPSGGSYEQYF,TRBJ2-7,TRBV7-2,.,TRBD2
TGTGCCAGCAGCTTTAAGTTGCTGTCCGGGGAGCTGTTTTTT,CASSFKLLSGELFF,TRBJ2-2,TRBV5-4,.,.
TGTGCCAGCAGTACCCAATCGACAGGGCCGGACACTGAAGCTTTCTTT,CASSTQSTGPDTEAFF,TRBJ1-1,TRBV28,.,TRBD1
TGTGCCAGTAGTCTCGACAGCTACAATGAGCAGTTCTTC,CASSLDSYNEQFF,TRBJ2-1,TRBV19,.,.
TGCAGCGGGGCTCGGGGGGCGAGGGAGACCCAGTACTTC,CSGARGARETQYF,TRBJ2-5,TRBV29-1,.,.
TGTGCCTGGGCCTCCCTCGCCAGGTCTTACAATGAGCAGTTCTTC,CAWASLARSYNEQFF,TRBJ2-1,TRBV30,.,.
TGTGCCAGCAGCTTGAGCCCCGCGGGGGTTACGCAGTATTTT,CASSLSPAGVTQYF,TRBJ2-3,TRBV5-6,.,TRBD2
TGTGCCAGCAGCCCGTCGGAGGGCCAGTCATTAAACTATGGCTACACCTTC,CASSPSEGQSLNYGYTF,TRBJ1-2,TRBV5-5,.,.